This record covers a single T cell receptor (beta chain). The CDR3 totals 13 residues. V was clipped by 1 base and J by 4 bases, with 4 bases between them. The germline gives CDR1 LNHDA, CDR2 SQIVND (reference sequence). The data were taken from a study of T cell changes during pregnancy in multiple sclerosis. Assay used: immunoSEQ multiplex PCR; TCRdb lists only in-frame clones, some missing. Of around 35,000 clones listed, roughly 88% are singletons. The chain is built from TRBV19 and TRBJ1-4; D is unresolved. The material sequenced was CD8+ T cells from peripheral blood mononuclear cells, taken after pregnancy. This TCR derives from a female donor with multiple sclerosis, enrolled in a pregnancy study. The CDR3 protein is CASSIALNEKLFF. The CDR3 nucleotides are TGTGCCAGTAGTATAGCTCTTAATGAAAAACTGTTTTTT.